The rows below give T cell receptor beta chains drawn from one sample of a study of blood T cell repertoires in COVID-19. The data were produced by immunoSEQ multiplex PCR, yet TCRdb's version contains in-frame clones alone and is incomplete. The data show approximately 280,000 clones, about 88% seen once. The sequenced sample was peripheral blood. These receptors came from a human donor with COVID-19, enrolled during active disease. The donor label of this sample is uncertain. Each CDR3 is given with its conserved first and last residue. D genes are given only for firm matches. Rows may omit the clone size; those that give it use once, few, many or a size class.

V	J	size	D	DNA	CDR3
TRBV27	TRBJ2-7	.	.	TGTGCCAGCAGTCGCGTTGAGGTGCTTACCTACGAGCAGTACTTC	CASSRVEVLTYEQYF
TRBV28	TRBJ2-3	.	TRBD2	TGTGCCACATGGGGGGAGGGCCGCACAGATACGCAGTATTTT	CATWGEGRTDTQYF
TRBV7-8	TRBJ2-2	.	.	TGTGCCAGTCCGGGAGAAACGAACACCGGGGAGCTGTTTTTT	CASPGETNTGELFF
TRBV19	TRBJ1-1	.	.	TGTGCCAGCAAGCCCCGAGGGGGGAACACTGAAGCTTTCTTT	CASKPRGGNTEAFF
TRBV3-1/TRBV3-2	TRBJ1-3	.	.	TGTGCCAGCAGCCCCCGGGGGGGGACGGGAGACACCATATATTTT	CASSPRGGTGDTIYF
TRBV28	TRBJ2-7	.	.	TGTGCCAGCAGGGGCCTAGAAGGGGCAGGATATCGCGAGCAGTACTTC	CASRGLEGAGYREQYF
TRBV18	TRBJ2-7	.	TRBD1	TGTGCCAGCTCCACGGGACAGGGGGTGTACGAGCAGTACTTC	CASSTGQGVYEQYF
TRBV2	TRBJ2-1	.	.	TGTGCCAGCAGTGAGGGGCGACTTGAGCAGTTCTTC	CASSEGRLEQFF
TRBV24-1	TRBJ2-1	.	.	TGTGCCACCAGTGATGGGCTTCAATCGTACAATGAGCAGTTCTTC	CATSDGLQSYNEQFF
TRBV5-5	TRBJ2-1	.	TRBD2	TGTGCCAGCAGCTTGGTTCCAGCGGGGTTCGTGATCGACAATGAGCAGTTCTTC	CASSLVPAGFVIDNEQFF
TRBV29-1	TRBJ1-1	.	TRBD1	TGCAGCGTCACAGGGGGCGCGAACACTGAAGCTTTCTTT	CSVTGGANTEAFF
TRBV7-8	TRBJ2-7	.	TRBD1	TGTGCCAGCAGCTTAACAGGGGACTACGAGCAGTACTTC	CASSLTGDYEQYF
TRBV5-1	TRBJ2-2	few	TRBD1	TGCGCCAGCACCAATCGGGACAGGGGGGACACCGGGGAGCTGTTTTTT	CASTNRDRGDTGELFF
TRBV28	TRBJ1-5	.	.	TGTGCCAGTGTAAACTGGGGGGATCAGCCCCAGCATTTT	CASVNWGDQPQHF
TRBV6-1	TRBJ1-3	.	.	TGTGCCAGCAGTGAACCAAGGTCCGGGTTCTCTGGAAACACCATATATTTT	CASSEPRSGFSGNTIYF
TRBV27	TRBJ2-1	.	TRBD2	TGTGCCAGCAGTTTGGGACTAGCGGGAGATGAGCAGTTCTTC	CASSLGLAGDEQFF
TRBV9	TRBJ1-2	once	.	TGTGCCAGCAGCGTAGTAGATTTCCCAGGATCTAACTATGGCTACACCTTC	CASSVVDFPGSNYGYTF
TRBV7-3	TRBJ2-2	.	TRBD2	TGTGCCAGCAGCCCAATGGGAGCGGGAACCTCCACCGGGGAGCTGTTTTTT	CASSPMGAGTSTGELFF
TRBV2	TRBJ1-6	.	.	TGTGCCACCGTCCGGGAGATCGGCTCCTATAATTCACCCCTCCACTTT	CATVREIGSYNSPLHF
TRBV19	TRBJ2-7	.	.	TGTGCCAGTGGCCGGACAGAATCTCGCGGCGAGCAGTACTTC	CASGRTESRGEQYF
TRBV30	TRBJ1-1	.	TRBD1	TGTGCCTGGAGTGACCGGACAGGGGGTACGATGAACACTGAAGCTTTCTTT	CAWSDRTGGTMNTEAFF
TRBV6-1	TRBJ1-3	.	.	TGTGCCAGCAGTGAAGCGAGGGCTGGGAGCTCTGGAAACACCATATATTTT	CASSEARAGSSGNTIYF
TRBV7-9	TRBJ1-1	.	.	TGTGCCAGCAGCTTAGAGGGGGGGAGGAGTGAAGCTTTCTTT	CASSLEGGRSEAFF
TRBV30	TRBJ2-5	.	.	TGTGCCTGGAGTCCGGGAGAGACCCAGTACTTC	CAWSPGETQYF
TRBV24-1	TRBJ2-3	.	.	TGTGCCACCAGAGGCCCCAGCGCAGATACGCAGTATTTT	CATRGPSADTQYF
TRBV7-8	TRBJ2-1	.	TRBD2	TGTGTGGGGGGGCTTAGCGGGAGGAACTACAATGAGCAGTTCTTC	CVGGLSGRNYNEQFF
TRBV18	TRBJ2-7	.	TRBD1	TGTGCCAGCTCACCACTTGGGGCGGGGACAGGGGGCTACGAGCAGTACTTC	CASSPLGAGTGGYEQYF
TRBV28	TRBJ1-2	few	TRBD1	TGTGCCAGCAGTACACCCGGGACAGGGATTTACTATGGCTACACCTTC	CASSTPGTGIYYGYTF
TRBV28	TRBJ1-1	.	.	TGTGCCAGCAGTTTATTTTCGGCAGGCAACACTGAAGCTTTCTTT	CASSLFSAGNTEAFF
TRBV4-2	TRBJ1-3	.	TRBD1	TGTGCCAGCAGCCAAACACAGGGGTCTGGAAACACCATATATTTT	CASSQTQGSGNTIYF
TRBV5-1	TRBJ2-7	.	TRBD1	TGCGCCAGCAGCTTGGAACAGGGGGCTGTCTACGAGCAGTACTTC	CASSLEQGAVYEQYF
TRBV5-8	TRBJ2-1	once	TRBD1	TGTGCCAGCAGCGCCTCGGGACAGTCAATGAAGCAGTTCTTC	CASSASGQSMKQFF
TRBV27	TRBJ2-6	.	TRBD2	TGTGCCAGCAGCCAAGCGGGAGGGTTAGGGGCCAACGTCCTGACTTTC	CASSQAGGLGANVLTF
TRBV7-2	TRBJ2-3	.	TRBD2	TGTGCCAGCAGCTTACCCGGGACTAGCGGGACCGAGCCCCGAAATACGCAGTATTTT	CASSLPGTSGTEPRNTQYF
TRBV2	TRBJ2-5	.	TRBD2	TGTGCCAGCAGAACTCTAGCGGGAGGGCCGAAAGAAGAGACCCAGTACTTC	CASRTLAGGPKEETQYF
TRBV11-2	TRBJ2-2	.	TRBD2	TGTGCCAGCAGCTTCTCCGGGACTAGTGGTTCGGGCGGGGAGCTGTTTTTT	CASSFSGTSGSGGELFF
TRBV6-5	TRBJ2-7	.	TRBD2	TGTGCCAGCAGTTCGGGACTAGCGGGAGCGGGAGAGCAGTACTTC	CASSSGLAGAGEQYF
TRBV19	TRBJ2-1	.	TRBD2	TGTGCCACCACCCCTAGTATTCGTTCTTTAAACCAAAGGACTAGCCGCAATGAGCAGTTCTTC	CATTPSIRSLNQRTSRNEQFF
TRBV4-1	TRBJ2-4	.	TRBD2	TGCGCCAGCAGCCAAGGCCTTCCAGGGAGGGGAAACATTCAGTACTTC	CASSQGLPGRGNIQYF
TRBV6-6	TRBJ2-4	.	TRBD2	TGTGCCACCGAGTCGGACGGGGGAGGGGCCGGGTACATTCAGTACTTC	CATESDGGGAGYIQYF
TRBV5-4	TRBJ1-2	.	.	TGTGCCAGCAGCCCACAAGCGGGGGCTAACTATGGCTACACCTTC	CASSPQAGANYGYTF
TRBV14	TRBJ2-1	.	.	TGTGCCAGCAGCTCCGTCGACTCCTTCGGAGCTTACAATGAGCAGTTCTTC	CASSSVDSFGAYNEQFF
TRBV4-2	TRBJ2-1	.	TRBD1	TGTGCCAGCAGCCAGGGACAGGGGGTATACAATGAGCAGTTCTTC	CASSQGQGVYNEQFF
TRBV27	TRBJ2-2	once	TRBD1	TGTGCCAGCAGTTTCGGAGGACAGGGGGTGGCGGACACCGGGGAGCTGTTTTTT	CASSFGGQGVADTGELFF
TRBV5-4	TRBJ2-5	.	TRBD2	TGTGCCAGCAGCCTATACTCGATAGCGGGAATCCAAGAGACCCAGTACTTC	CASSLYSIAGIQETQYF
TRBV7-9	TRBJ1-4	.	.	TGTGCCAGCAGTTCATCGGGTGGGGAAAAACTGTTTTTT	CASSSSGGEKLFF
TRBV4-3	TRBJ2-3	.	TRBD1	TGCGCCAGCAGCCAAGAACAGGGGCCAGATACGCAGTATTTT	CASSQEQGPDTQYF
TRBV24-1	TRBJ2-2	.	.	TGTGCCACCGGGGCCCGGACGAACACCGGGGAGCTGTTTTTT	CATGARTNTGELFF
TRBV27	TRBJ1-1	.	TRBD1	TGTGCCAGCAGTCGACAGGGGATGATGAACACTGAAGCTTTCTTT	CASSRQGMMNTEAFF
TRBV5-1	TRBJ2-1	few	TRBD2	TGCGCCAGCAGCCCGGGACTACTCGAGCAGTTCTTC	CASSPGLLEQFF
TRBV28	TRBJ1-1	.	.	TGTGCCAGCAGTTTATGGCCAGCGGGTGTCGGAGCTTTCTTT	CASSLWPAGVGAFF
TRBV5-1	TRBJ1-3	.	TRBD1	TGCGCCAGCAGCTTACAGGGGGGTAACTCTGGAAACACCATATATTTT	CASSLQGGNSGNTIYF
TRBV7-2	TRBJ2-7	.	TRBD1	TGTGCCAGCAGCTTAGCGATGGGACAGGGCTACGAGCAGTACTTC	CASSLAMGQGYEQYF
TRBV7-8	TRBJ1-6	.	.	TGTGCCAGCAGCTTGAGGGACTTGAATTCACCCCTCCACTTT	CASSLRDLNSPLHF